This TCR beta chain was sequenced in a study of T cell therapy after organ transplantation. Across the study: Therapy products were autologous CMV-specific T cells, peptide-expanded for approximately 2 weeks.

The time point denotes: 20-29 weeks after completion of therapy. Libraries were prepared by immunoSEQ multiplex PCR; TCRdb keeps only in-frame clonotypes and omits some of them. The table has 20,000 or so clones, 84% seen once. Findings of the study overall: Lower pretherapy CD8 clonality went with larger post-therapy fold change. Post-therapy reconstitution appeared to include transferred and endogenous clonotypes.

In the case of this clone: Antigen: not known.

Germline assignment: CDR1 LNHDA and CDR2 SQIVND (reference sequence). The CDR3 has 12 residues. V was shortened by 4 bases and J by 4 bases, with 7 bases between the two germline ends. The clonotype originates from a human patient who had received a solid organ transplant and had CMV disease. Some T cells may have originated in the graft donor. Sequenced here: CD8+ T cells from blood, sampled after autologous CMV-specific T cell therapy. The chain combines TRBV19 with TRBJ1-2, with D possibly TRBD1 on 5 matching bases. Here the CDR3 reads CASSTGGYGYTF. Written as DNA, the CDR3 is TGTGCCAGTAGTACCGGGGGCTATGGCTACACCTTC.